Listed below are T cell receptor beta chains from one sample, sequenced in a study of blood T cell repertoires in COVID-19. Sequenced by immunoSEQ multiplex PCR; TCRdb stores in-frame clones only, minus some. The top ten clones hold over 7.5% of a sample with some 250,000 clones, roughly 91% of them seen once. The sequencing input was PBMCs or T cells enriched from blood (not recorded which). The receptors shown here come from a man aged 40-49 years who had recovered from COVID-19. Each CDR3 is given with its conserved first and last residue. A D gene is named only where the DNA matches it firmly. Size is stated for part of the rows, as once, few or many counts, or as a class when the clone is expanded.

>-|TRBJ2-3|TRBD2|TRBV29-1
TGCAGCGTTGACGGGACTAGTGGCTTTTCGGCCGATACGCAGTATTTT
CSVDGTSGFSADTQYF
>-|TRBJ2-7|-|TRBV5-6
TGTGCCAGCAGCTCGGTGACAGTCTCCTACGAGCAGTACTTC
CASSSVTVSYEQYF
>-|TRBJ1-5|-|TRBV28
TGTGCCAGCAGTCCCACCCCTCGGGAGGTTCAGCCCCAGCATTTT
CASSPTPREVQPQHF
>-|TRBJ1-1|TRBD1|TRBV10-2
TGCGCCAGCACCGGACAGGCGGCCCGAGAAGCTTTCTTT
CASTGQAAREAFF
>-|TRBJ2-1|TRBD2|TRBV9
TGTGCCAGCAGCGCACCTAGGATAGCGGGAGGGCCGCAGTTCTTC
CASSAPRIAGGPQFF
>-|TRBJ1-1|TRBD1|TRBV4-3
TGCGCCAGCAGCCAGAACGACAGGGGGGCATTGAATGCTTTCTTT
CASSQNDRGALNAFF
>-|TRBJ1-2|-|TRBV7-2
TGTGCCAGCAGCTTAGCTTGGGACAAAGTCTATGGCTACACCTTC
CASSLAWDKVYGYTF
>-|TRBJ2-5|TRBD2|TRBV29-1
TGCAGCGTTGAAATCCCGGCTAGCGGGAAGCGACCGGAGGAGACCCAGTACTTC
CSVEIPASGKRPEETQYF
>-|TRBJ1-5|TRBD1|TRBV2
TGTGCCAGCAGGGCACCGGGACAGGAATTTAGCAATCAGCCCCAGCATTTT
CASRAPGQEFSNQPQHF
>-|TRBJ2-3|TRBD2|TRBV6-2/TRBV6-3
TGTGCCAGCAGTCCCTCCCTAGGAGCGGGAGGGCCAGATACGCAGTATTTT
CASSPSLGAGGPDTQYF
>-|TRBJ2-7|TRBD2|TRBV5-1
TGCGCCAGCAGCTTAAAGGGACTAGCGCCCGGCTTGGGCGAGCAGTACTTC
CASSLKGLAPGLGEQYF
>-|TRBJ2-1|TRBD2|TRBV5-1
TGCGCCAGCAGCTTAGAGGGACTAGCCCACAACAATGAGCAGTTCTTC
CASSLEGLAHNNEQFF
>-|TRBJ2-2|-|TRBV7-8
TGTGCCAGCAGCTATCTGTCAGGGGGGACCGGGGAGCTGTTTTTT
CASSYLSGGTGELFF
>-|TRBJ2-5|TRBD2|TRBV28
TGTGCCAGCCGGGGACTAGCGGGGTTCCAAGAGACCCAGTACTTC
CASRGLAGFQETQYF
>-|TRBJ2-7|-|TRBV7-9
TGTGCCAGCAGCTTAGAAAATAGTGGGCAGTACTTC
CASSLENSGQYF
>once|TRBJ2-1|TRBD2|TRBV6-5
TGTGCCACAATATCCGGAGGAGCGGGAAGCAATGAGCAGTTCTTC
CATISGGAGSNEQFF
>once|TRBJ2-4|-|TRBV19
TGTGCCAGTAGTATCCCCCTTTATAGAGGCATAGCCAAAAACATTCAGTACTTC
CASSIPLYRGIAKNIQYF
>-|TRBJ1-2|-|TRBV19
TGTGCCAGTAGTCTTAACTATGGCTACACCTTC
CASSLNYGYTF
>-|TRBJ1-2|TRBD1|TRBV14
TGTGCCAGCAGCTACAGGCCGGACAGGGAGAACTATGGCTACACCTTC
CASSYRPDRENYGYTF
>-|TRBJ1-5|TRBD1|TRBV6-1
TGTGCCAGCAGTGTATTCGGGACAGGGTATAGCAATCAGCCCCAGCATTTT
CASSVFGTGYSNQPQHF
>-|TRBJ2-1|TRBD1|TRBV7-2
TGTGCCAGCAGCTTAGTTGAGGGACAGGGGGGTTACAATGAGCAGTTCTTC
CASSLVEGQGGYNEQFF
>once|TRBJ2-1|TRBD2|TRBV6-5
TGTGCCAGCAGTAAAAGGACTAGCGGGGGCAATGAGCAGTTCTTC
CASSKRTSGGNEQFF
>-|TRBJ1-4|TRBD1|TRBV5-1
TGCGCCAGCAGCTGGGAACCGGGACAGTGGACCGATGGGGGACTGTTTTTT
CASSWEPGQWTDGGLFF
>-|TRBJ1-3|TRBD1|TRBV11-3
TGTGCCAGCAGCTCCGCGGGACAGCCCCGGGACACCATATATTTT
CASSSAGQPRDTIYF
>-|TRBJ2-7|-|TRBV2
TGTGCCAGCAGGGACTGGGCCCTCGCCTACGAGCAGTACTTC
CASRDWALAYEQYF
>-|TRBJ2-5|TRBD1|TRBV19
TGTGCCAGTAGTATAGTCGGGACAGGGCAAGAGACCCAGTACTTC
CASSIVGTGQETQYF
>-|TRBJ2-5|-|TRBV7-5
TGTGCCAGAGGCGGGCATAACCAAGAGACCCAGTACTTC
CARGGHNQETQYF
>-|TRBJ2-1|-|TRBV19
TGTGCCAGTAGCGAGGACAGGAGGGCGTATTACAATGAGCAGTTCTTC
CASSEDRRAYYNEQFF
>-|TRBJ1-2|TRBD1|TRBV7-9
TGTGCCAGCAGCTTTACAGGGGAGTATAACTATGGCTACACCTTC
CASSFTGEYNYGYTF
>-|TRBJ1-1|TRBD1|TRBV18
TGTGCCAGCTCACCCTATGGACAGGTAAAGAACACTGAAGCTTTCTTT
CASSPYGQVKNTEAFF
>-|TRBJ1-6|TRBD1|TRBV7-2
TGTGCCAGCAGCCGGACAGGTTTGACAGGTCGGAATAATTCACCCCTCCACTTT
CASSRTGLTGRNNSPLHF
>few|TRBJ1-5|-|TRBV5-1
TGCGCCAGCAGCTTGGTTCGGGGATTTGGGTCTGAAAGCAATCAGCCCCAGCATTTT
CASSLVRGFGSESNQPQHF
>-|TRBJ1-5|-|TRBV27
TGTGCCAGCAGTTACCTGAGGACAGAGCCCGCGGATCAGCCCCAGCATTTT
CASSYLRTEPADQPQHF
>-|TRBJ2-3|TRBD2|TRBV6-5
TGTGCCAGCAGCCCGGGACTAGCATCAGATACGCAGTATTTT
CASSPGLASDTQYF
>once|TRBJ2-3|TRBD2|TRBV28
TGTGCCAGCGGCGGGGGGGTCACAGATACGCAGTATTTT
CASGGGVTDTQYF
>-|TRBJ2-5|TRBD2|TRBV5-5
TGTGCCAGCAGCTTGGAACTAGCGGGAGTTCGTAGGGAGACCCAGTACTTC
CASSLELAGVRRETQYF
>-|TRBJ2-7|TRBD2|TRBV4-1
TGCGCCAGCAGCCAATATCCCCGGGGAGGGCACTACGAGCAGTACTTC
CASSQYPRGGHYEQYF
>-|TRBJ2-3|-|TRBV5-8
TGTGCCAGCAGCTTGGGGGAGTCGTGGGGTCGAGATACGCAGTATTTT
CASSLGESWGRDTQYF
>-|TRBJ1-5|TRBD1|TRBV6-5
TGTGCCAGTAAAACAGGGGGCGGTCAGCCCCAGCATTTT
CASKTGGGQPQHF
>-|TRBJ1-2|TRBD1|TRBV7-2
TGTGCCAGCAGCTTAGTCCAGGGGGTTGGAGGCTACACCTTC
CASSLVQGVGGYTF
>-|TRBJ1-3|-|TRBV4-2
TGTGCCAGCAGCCAAGGGCCCGGAAACACCATATATTTT
CASSQGPGNTIYF
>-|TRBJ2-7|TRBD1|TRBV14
TGTGCCAGCAGCCGGGACAGGGGTTACGAGCAGTACTTC
CASSRDRGYEQYF
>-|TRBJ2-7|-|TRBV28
TGTGCCAGCACAGGGCTGTCGTACGAGCAGTACTTC
CASTGLSYEQYF
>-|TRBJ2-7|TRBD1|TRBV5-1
TGCGCCAGCAGCTTGCCTGAGACAGGGGATGCCTACGAGCAGTACTTC
CASSLPETGDAYEQYF
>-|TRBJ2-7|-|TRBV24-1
TGTGCCACCAGTGAAACGACAGGAAACTACGAGCAGTACTTC
CATSETTGNYEQYF
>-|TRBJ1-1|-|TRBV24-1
TGTGCCACCAGTGATTATGGCAGGGGCTCTGAAGCTTTCTTT
CATSDYGRGSEAFF
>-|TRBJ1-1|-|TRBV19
TGTGCCAGTAGTCTTGACAGGATGAACACTGAAGCTTTCTTT
CASSLDRMNTEAFF
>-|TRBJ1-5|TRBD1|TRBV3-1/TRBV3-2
TGTGCCAGCAGCCAAAATATTGGGACAGTCGGTCAGCCCCAGCATTTT
CASSQNIGTVGQPQHF
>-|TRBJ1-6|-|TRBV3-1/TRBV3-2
TGTGCCAGCAGCTTTGTCGGGGGGGGAGGTTCACCCCTCCACTTT
CASSFVGGGGSPLHF
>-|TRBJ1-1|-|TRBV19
TGTGCCAGTAGTACAGGACAGATGAACACTGAAGCTTTCTTT
CASSTGQMNTEAFF
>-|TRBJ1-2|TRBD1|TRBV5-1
TGCGCCAGCAGCTTGCAAGTGGGCTTCGGACAGGGGGCTTTTGGCTACACCTTC
CASSLQVGFGQGAFGYTF
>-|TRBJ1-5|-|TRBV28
TGTGCCAGCAGTTGGGCCAGGGGTCGCAATCAGCCCCAGCATTTT
CASSWARGRNQPQHF
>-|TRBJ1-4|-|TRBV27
TGTGCCAGCAGTTTAAAGTCGGTTTCTCCAACTAATGAAAAACTGTTTTTT
CASSLKSVSPTNEKLFF
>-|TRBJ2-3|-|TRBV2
TGTGCCAGCGGAAGGGGAAGGGGCACAGATACGCAGTATTTT
CASGRGRGTDTQYF